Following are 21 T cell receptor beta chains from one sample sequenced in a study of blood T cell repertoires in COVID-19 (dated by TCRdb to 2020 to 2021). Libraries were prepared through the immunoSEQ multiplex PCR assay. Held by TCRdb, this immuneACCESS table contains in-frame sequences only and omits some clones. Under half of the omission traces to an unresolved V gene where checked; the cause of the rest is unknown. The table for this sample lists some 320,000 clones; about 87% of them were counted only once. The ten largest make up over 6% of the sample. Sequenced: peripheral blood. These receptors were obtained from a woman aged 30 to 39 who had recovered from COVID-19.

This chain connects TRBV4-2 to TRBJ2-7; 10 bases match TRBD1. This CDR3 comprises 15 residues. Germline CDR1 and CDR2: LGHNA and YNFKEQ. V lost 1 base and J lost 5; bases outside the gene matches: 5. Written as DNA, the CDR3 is TGTGCCAGCAGCCAAGGGACAGGGGGAGAAAACGAGCAGTACTTC. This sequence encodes CASSQGTGGENEQYF.

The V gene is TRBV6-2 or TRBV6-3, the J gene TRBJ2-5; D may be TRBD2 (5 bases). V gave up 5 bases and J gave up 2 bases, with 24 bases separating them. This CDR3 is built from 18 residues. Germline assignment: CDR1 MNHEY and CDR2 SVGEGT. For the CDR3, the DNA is TGTGCCAGCAGTCGCCCGAGGTTTATTGGGAGAGTACAAGAGACCCAGTACTTC. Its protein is CASSRPRFIGRVQETQYF.

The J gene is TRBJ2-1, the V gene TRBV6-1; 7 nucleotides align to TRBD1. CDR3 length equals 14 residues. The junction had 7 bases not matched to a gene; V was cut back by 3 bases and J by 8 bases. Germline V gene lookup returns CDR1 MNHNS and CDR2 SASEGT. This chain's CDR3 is CASSDRDRVDEQFF. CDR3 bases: TGTGCCAGCAGTGACCGGGACAGAGTCGATGAGCAGTTCTTC.

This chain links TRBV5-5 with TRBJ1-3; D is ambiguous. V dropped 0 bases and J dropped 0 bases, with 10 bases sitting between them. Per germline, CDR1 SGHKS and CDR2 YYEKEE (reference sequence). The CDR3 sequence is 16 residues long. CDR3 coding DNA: TGTGCCAGCAGCTTGGCCGGGGTAAGCTCTGGAAACACCATATATTTT. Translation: CASSLAGVSSGNTIYF.

The CDR3 bases are TGTGCCAGCACCCAGGGGGGAGGGCAGTTCTTC. The encoded protein is CASTQGGGQFF. The J gene is TRBJ2-1, the V gene TRBV11-1, with D perhaps TRBD1 (7 bases). Germline V gene lookup returns CDR1 SGHAT and CDR2 FQDESV (reference sequence). V was trimmed by 7 bases and J by 12 bases, leaving 13 bases between them. The CDR3 has 11 amino acids.

The CDR3, as DNA: TGTGCCAGCAGCTTGGGGACAGGGGACTTAGCTTTCTTT. Amino acids: CASSLGTGDLAFF. The V and J genes are TRBV5-4 and TRBJ1-1; TRBD1 aligns across 9 bases. V gave up 0 bases and J gave up 10 bases; unmatched junction bases: 4. This CDR3 comprises 13 residues. Germline V gene sequence: CDR1 SGHNT, CDR2 YYREEE (reference sequence).

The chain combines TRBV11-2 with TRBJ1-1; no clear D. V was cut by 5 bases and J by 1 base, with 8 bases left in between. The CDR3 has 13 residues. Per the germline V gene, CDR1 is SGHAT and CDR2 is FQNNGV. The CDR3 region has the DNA TGTGCCAGCAGCCATCCAGAGAACACTGAAGCTTTCTTT. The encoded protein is CASSHPENTEAFF.

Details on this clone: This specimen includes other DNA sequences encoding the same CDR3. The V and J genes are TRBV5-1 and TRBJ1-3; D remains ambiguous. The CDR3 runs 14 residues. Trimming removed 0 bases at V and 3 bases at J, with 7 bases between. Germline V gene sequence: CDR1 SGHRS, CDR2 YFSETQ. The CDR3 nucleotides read TGCGCCAGCAGCTTGGCGGGGTATGGAAACACCATATATTTT. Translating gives CASSLAGYGNTIYF.

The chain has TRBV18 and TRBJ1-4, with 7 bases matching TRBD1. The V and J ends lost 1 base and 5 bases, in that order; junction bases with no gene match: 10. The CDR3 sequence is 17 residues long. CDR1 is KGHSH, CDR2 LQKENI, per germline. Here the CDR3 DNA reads TGTGCCAGCTCACCACGGAGTGGCCTACAGGGGAATGAAAAACTGTTTTTT. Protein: CASSPRSGLQGNEKLFF. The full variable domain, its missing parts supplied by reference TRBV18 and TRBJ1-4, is NAGVMQNPRHLVRRRGQEARLRCSPMKGHSHVYWYRQLPEEGLKFMVYLQKENIIDESGMPKERFSAEFPKEGPSILRIQQVVRGDSAAYFCASSPRSGLQGNEKLFFGSGTQLSVL.

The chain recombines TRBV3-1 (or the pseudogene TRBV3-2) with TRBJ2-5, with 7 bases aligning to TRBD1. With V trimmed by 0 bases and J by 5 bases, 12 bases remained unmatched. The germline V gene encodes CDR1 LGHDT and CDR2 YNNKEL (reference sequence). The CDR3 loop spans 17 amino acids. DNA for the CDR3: TGTGCCAGCAGCCAAGATCAGGGAGACAGGGCCGCGGAGACCCAGTACTTC. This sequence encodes CASSQDQGDRAAETQYF.

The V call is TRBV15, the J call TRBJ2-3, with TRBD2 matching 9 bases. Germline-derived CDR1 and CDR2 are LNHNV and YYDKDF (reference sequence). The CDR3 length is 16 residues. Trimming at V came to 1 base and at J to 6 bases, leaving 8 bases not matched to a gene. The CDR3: CATSRVLGGGGDTQYF. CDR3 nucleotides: TGTGCCACCAGCAGAGTCTTGGGCGGGGGGGGTGATACGCAGTATTTT. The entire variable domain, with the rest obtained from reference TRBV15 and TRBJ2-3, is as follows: DAMVIQNPRYQVTQFGKPVTLSCSQTLNHNVMYWYQQKSSQAPKLLFHYYDKDFNNEADTPDNFQSRRPNTSFCFLDIRSPGLGDTAMYLCATSRVLGGGGDTQYFGPGTRLTVL.

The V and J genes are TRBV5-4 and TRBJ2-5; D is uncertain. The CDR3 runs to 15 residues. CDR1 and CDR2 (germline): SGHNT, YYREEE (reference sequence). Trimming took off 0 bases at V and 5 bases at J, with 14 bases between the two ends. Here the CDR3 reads CASSLGQPNGETQYF. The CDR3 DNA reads TGTGCCAGCAGCTTGGGGCAGCCCAACGGGGAGACCCAGTACTTC.

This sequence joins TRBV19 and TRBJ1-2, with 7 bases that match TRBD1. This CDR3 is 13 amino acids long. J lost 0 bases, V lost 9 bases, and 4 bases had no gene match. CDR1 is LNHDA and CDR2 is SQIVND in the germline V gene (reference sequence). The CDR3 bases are TGTGCCAGCTCGGACAGGACTAACTATGGCTACACCTTC. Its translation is CASSDRTNYGYTF.

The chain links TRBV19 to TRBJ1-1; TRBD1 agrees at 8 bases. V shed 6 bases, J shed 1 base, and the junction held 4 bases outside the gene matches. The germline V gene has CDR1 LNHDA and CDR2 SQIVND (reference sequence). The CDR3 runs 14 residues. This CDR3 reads CASRMTGANTEAFF. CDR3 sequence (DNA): TGTGCCAGTAGGATGACAGGGGCGAACACTGAAGCTTTCTTT.

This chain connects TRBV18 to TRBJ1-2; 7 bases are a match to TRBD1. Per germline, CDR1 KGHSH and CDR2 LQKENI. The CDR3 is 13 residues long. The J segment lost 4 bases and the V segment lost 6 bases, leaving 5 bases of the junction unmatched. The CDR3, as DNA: TGTGCCAGCTCGCGAACAGGGGTCTATGGCTACACCTTC. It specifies CASSRTGVYGYTF.

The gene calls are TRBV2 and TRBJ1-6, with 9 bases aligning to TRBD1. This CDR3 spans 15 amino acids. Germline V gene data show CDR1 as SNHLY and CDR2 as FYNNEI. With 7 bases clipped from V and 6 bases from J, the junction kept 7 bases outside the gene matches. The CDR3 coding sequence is TGTGCCAGCAAGAGGGACAGGGATTCTAATTCACCCCTCCACTTT. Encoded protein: CASKRDRDSNSPLHF. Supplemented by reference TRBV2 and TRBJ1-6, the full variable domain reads EPEVTQTPSHQVTQMGQEVILRCVPISNHLYFYWYRQILGQKVEFLVSFYNNEISEKSEIFDDQFSVERPDGSNFTLKIRSTKLEDSAMYFCASKRDRDSNSPLHFGNGTRLTVT.

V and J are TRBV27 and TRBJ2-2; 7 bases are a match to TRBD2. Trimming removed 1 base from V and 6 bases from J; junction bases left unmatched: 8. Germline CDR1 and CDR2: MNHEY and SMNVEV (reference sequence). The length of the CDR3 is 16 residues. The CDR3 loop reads CASSLLFGGGAGELFF. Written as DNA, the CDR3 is TGTGCCAGCAGTTTATTATTCGGGGGAGGGGCCGGGGAGCTGTTTTTT.

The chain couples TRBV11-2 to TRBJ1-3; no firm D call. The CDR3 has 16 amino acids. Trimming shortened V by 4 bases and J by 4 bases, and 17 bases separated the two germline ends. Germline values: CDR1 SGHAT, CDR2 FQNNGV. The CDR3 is CASSSARPLRGNTIYF. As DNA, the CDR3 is TGTGCCAGCAGCTCCGCCCGGCCCCTGAGGGGAAACACCATATATTTT. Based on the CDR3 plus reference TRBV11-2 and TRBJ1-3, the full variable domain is EAGVAQSPRYKIIEKRQSVAFWCNPISGHATLYWYQQILGQGPKLLIQFQNNGVVDDSQLPKDRFSAERLKGVDSTLKIQPAKLEDSAVYLCASSSARPLRGNTIYFGEGSWLTVV.

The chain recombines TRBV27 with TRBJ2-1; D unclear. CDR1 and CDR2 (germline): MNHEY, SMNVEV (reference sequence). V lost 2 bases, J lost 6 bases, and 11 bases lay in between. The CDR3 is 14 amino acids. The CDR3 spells CASSLVSASNEQFF. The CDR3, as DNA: TGTGCCAGCAGTTTAGTCAGCGCGAGCAATGAGCAGTTCTTC.

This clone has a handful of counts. This CDR3 reads CASSYRQGSWSPLHF. The DNA for the CDR3 is TGTGCCAGCAGCTATAGACAGGGATCGTGGTCACCCCTCCACTTT. The V gene is TRBV7-9, the J gene TRBJ1-6; 7 nucleotides align to TRBD1. The J segment lost 10 bases and the V segment lost 4 bases, leaving 10 bases of the junction unmatched. The germline gives CDR1 SEHNR, CDR2 FQNEAQ (reference sequence). This CDR3 is built from 15 residues.

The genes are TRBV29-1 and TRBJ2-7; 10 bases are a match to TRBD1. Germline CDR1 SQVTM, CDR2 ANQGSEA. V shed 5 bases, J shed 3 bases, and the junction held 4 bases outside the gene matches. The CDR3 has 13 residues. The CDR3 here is CSVTTGGFYEQYF. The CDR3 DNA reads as TGCAGCGTTACGACAGGGGGCTTCTACGAGCAGTACTTC.